This T cell receptor (beta chain) originates from a study of cytomegalovirus exposure and HLA in healthy donors. The study ran its PCR with 60 Vbeta and 13 Jbeta primers. TCRdb's table, derived via immunoSEQ multiplex PCR, lists solely in-frame clones and lacks some. The sample has 110,000 to 150,000 clones; 55% to 85% are singletons. Points on this clone: Antigen: not known.

The CDR3 sequence is 14 residues long. V dropped 5 bases and J dropped 10 bases, with 18 bases sitting between them. Germline loops: CDR1 SEHNR, CDR2 FQNEAQ (reference sequence). General study points: Reported findings show TCR beta sequences accurately forecast HLA-A and HLA-B alleles in most subjects. Sequencing depth roughly uniform across donors was assumed in presence/absence analyses.

This receptor was taken from a middle-aged man in good health and CMV-seronegative. Sequencing was done on a sample of PBMCs. The genes are TRBV7-9 and TRBJ1-5, with a tentative D call TRBD1 (5 bases). The CDR3 region is CASSDAGSLGPQHF. CDR3 coding DNA: TGTGCCAGCAGCGATGCAGGGTCCCTAGGACCCCAGCATTTT.